The 10 T cell receptor beta chains below were found in one sample sequenced in a study of T cell responses to AZD1222 COVID-19 vaccine. Profiling relied on immunoSEQ multiplex PCR, and the TCRdb table lists in-frame clones only, not all of them. The sample has around 67,000 clones, around 80% seen once; the top ten hold 20% to 25%. The sequencing here drew on peripheral blood, taken on day 0 of AZD1222 vaccination. These receptors were taken from an adult in good health.

The V and J genes are TRBV30 and TRBJ1-5, with D maybe TRBD1 (5 bases). Trimming took off 1 base at V and 2 bases at J, with 6 bases between the two ends. Germline loops: CDR1 GTSNPN, CDR2 SVGIG (reference sequence). CDR3 length: 13 amino acids. The CDR3 is CAWSAGGNQPQHF. For the CDR3, the DNA is TGTGCCTGGAGTGCGGGGGGCAATCAGCCCCAGCATTTT.

The chain carries TRBV3-1 (or the pseudogene TRBV3-2) and TRBJ1-5; unclear D gene. This CDR3 is built from 14 residues. Trimming left V 6 bases short and J 0 bases short, with 9 bases between. The germline V gene encodes CDR1 LGHDT and CDR2 YNNKEL (reference sequence). The CDR3 loop is CASSYSNSNQPQHF. CDR3 nucleotide sequence: TGTGCCAGCAGTTACAGTAATAGCAATCAGCCCCAGCATTTT.

In this sample, this clone turned up a few times. The rearrangement uses TRBV28 and TRBJ1-3; D not certain. The V gene's germline CDR1 is MDHEN and CDR2 SYDVKM. This CDR3 has 15 amino acids. The germline V and J ends were trimmed by 5 bases and 0 bases, with 11 bases remaining between them. CDR3 DNA: TGTGCCAGCAGTAATCTACGCCTCTCTGGAAACACCATATATTTT. Translation gives CASSNLRLSGNTIYF.

The V call is TRBV7-9, the J call TRBJ1-1; D unresolved. Looked up from germline, CDR1 is SEHNR and CDR2 is FQNEAQ (reference sequence). The CDR3 has 14 amino acids. V shed 0 bases and J shed 8 bases, with 13 bases lying between them. Here the CDR3 reads CASSLALNEREAFF. CDR3 bases: TGTGCCAGCAGCTTAGCGCTAAATGAGCGAGAAGCTTTCTTT.

V gene TRBV21-1 combines with J gene TRBJ1-2; the table names TRBD1, a call not compared with the DNA. TRBV21-1 is termed a pseudogene. The CDR3 has 16 amino acids. The CDR3 DNA is TGTGCCAGCAGCCGACGTATATTAGGGGTAATCTATGGCTACACCTTC. This gives the protein CASSRRILGVIYGYTF.

J is TRBJ1-1 and V is TRBV7-3; the match to TRBD1 covers 7 bases. The CDR3 totals 15 residues. Per germline, CDR1 SGHTA and CDR2 FQGTGA. With 2 bases clipped from V and 3 bases from J, the junction kept 6 bases outside the gene matches. The CDR3 DNA follows: TGTGCCAGCAGCTTATGGGGACAGACGGACACTGAAGCTTTCTTT. Translation gives CASSLWGQTDTEAFF.

The genes are TRBV19 and TRBJ2-3; 9 bases are a match to TRBD1. Unmatched junction bases numbered 8, after V lost 5 bases and J lost 8 bases. The germline CDR1 and CDR2 sequences are LNHDA and SQIVND (reference sequence). CDR3 length: 14 amino acids. CDR3 sequence: CASSSGTGMGTQYF. The CDR3 DNA is TGTGCCAGTAGTTCCGGGACAGGGATGGGTACGCAGTATTTT.

The table lists this clone with a count of one. This chain connects TRBV3-1 (or the pseudogene TRBV3-2) to TRBJ1-2; 9 bases are a match to TRBD1. CDR1 and CDR2 from the germline V gene are LGHDT and YNNKEL (reference sequence). V lost 2 bases to trimming and J lost 5 bases; unmatched junction nucleotides: 9. The CDR3 totals 16 residues. As DNA, the CDR3 is TGTGCCAGCAGCCAACGACAGGGGGGAAGTGGGTATGGCTACACCTTC. Protein sequence: CASSQRQGGSGYGYTF.

The rearrangement uses TRBV29-1 and TRBJ2-3; no clear D gene. V lost 1 base to trimming and J lost 0 bases, with 8 bases between them. The germline V gene has CDR1 SQVTM and CDR2 ANQGSEA. The CDR3 has 14 residues. CDR3 nucleotides: TGCAGCGTTGAAGGGCAGGCTAGCACAGATACGCAGTATTTT. Residues: CSVEGQASTDTQYF.

The V and J genes are TRBV10-3 and TRBJ2-2; TRBD2 might be the D (5 bases). V gave up 10 bases and J gave up 3 bases, with 12 bases separating them. Per the germline V gene, CDR1 is ENHRY and CDR2 is SYGVKD. This CDR3 has 13 residues. The CDR3 reads CATGTSDTGELFF. The CDR3 coding sequence is TGTGCCACGGGTACTAGTGACACCGGGGAGCTGTTTTTT.